What follows are 17 T cell receptor beta chains derived from one specimen sequenced in a study of neurological immune-mediated disorders. TCRdb fed the 5' RACE reads into MiXCR, producing one record per CDR3 protein. The data hold 35,000 to 50,000 distinct CDR3 sequences, with 2.5% observed a single time. Input material: PBMCs. Receptors originate from a man aged 50 or older with multiple sclerosis.

There are many counts of this clonotype. This chain joins TRBV20-1 and TRBJ2-3; no reliable D call. Germline loops: CDR1 DFQATT, CDR2 SNEGSKA (reference sequence). This CDR3 is built from 15 residues. The V and J ends lost 6 bases and 1 base respectively, with 17 bases between them. This CDR3 reads CSARTGWIGTDTQYF. DNA of the CDR3: TGCAGTGCCCGCACCGGCTGGATTGGCACAGATACGCAGTATTTT.

This clonotype occurred many times. The CDR3 loop is CASSLIDPTASTDTQYF. In nucleotides, the CDR3 is TGCGCCAGCAGCTTGATCGATCCGACAGCTAGCACAGATACGCAGTATTTT. This chain connects TRBV5-1 to TRBJ2-3, with a possible D match to TRBD1 (5 bases). With 1 base removed from V and 0 bases from J, the gap between germline ends came to 15 bases. In germline, CDR1 is SGHRS, CDR2 YFSETQ. This CDR3 region has 17 residues.

This clonotype was seen at least ten times. V gene TRBV9 combines with J gene TRBJ2-2; D call uncertain. V gave up 0 bases and J gave up 4 bases, with 4 bases separating them. Germline V gives CDR1 SGDLS, CDR2 YYNGEE. The CDR3 is made up of 13 amino acids. The CDR3 nucleotides read TGTGCCAGCAGCGTAGCGGGCACCGGGGAGCTGTTTTTT. As protein: CASSVAGTGELFF.

In its sample, this clonotype was seen many times. V is TRBV9 and J is TRBJ2-7; D not resolved. V was cut by 4 bases and J by 7 bases, with 24 bases left in between. This CDR3 comprises 16 residues. CDR1 SGDLS and CDR2 YYNGEE come from the germline V gene. CDR3 sequence (DNA): TGTGCCAGCAGCCCTACCTTTGTCCAGGCGAGGATGGAGCAGTACTTC. It yields the protein CASSPTFVQARMEQYF.

The sample holds many counts of this clonotype. This sequence joins TRBV5-1 and TRBJ1-1; maybe TRBD1 (5 bases). Germline values: CDR1 SGHRS, CDR2 YFSETQ. V was pared by 1 base and J by 0 bases, with 10 bases between. This CDR3 region has 15 residues. CDR3 DNA: TGCGCCAGCAGCTTGTGGCAGGACATGAACACTGAAGCTTTCTTT. Protein sequence: CASSLWQDMNTEAFF.

This clonotype was counted many times. CDR3 nucleotides: TGCGCCAGCAGCTTGGACCCTATGTACCAGGATGGCTACACCTTC. Translation: CASSLDPMYQDGYTF. V gene TRBV5-1 combines with J gene TRBJ1-2; D not resolved. Between the trimmed V and J ends, which lost 0 bases and 6 bases, there was a span of 15 bases. This CDR3 has 15 residues. Germline CDR1 and CDR2: SGHRS and YFSETQ.

This clonotype has at least ten counts. The chain couples TRBV15 to TRBJ2-7; 9 nucleotides agree with TRBD1. The trim removed 9 bases at V and 6 bases at J, leaving 15 bases unmatched. Germline V CDR1 and CDR2: LNHNV, YYDKDF (reference sequence). This CDR3 comprises 15 residues. The CDR3 loop reads CATRSSGQGRGEQYF. The CDR3 coding sequence is TGTGCCACTCGGTCCTCGGGACAGGGTAGAGGCGAGCAGTACTTC.

This clonotype was found many times. CDR3 nucleotide sequence: TGCGCCAGCAGCTTGGGAAGGCAGGGGCGGTCCGATACGCAGTATTTT. It yields the protein CASSLGRQGRSDTQYF. V and J are TRBV5-1 and TRBJ2-3, with D maybe TRBD1 (6 bases). V gave up 0 bases and J gave up 6 bases, with 17 bases separating them. This CDR3 spans 16 amino acids. Germline CDR1 and CDR2: SGHRS and YFSETQ.

With regard to this clonotype: A much larger clone is a single base away; this may be a read error. The chain couples TRBV10-2 to TRBJ1-5; D not certain. The CDR3 runs to 13 residues. From germline, CDR1 is WSHSY and CDR2 SAAADI. The ends were cut back, 5 bases at V and 4 bases at J, with 9 bases in the middle. The CDR3 reads CASSPGKNQPQHF. The CDR3 nucleotides read TGCGCCAGCAGTCCGGGAAAGAATCAGCCCCAGCATTTT.

This clonotype showed up many times. The genes are TRBV5-1 and TRBJ1-1; D uncertain. Trimming took off 7 bases at V and 8 bases at J, with 12 bases between the two ends. The length of the CDR3 is 11 residues. In germline, CDR1 is SGHRS, CDR2 YFSETQ. This chain's CDR3 is CASRLKAEAFF. As DNA, the CDR3 is TGCGCCAGCCGCCTTAAGGCGGAAGCTTTCTTT.

This clonotype appeared many times. This rearrangement joins TRBV7-6 to TRBJ2-1; TRBD2 aligns across 9 bases. Trimming cost V 5 bases and J 4 bases; bases outside gene matches: 9. There are 16 residues in the CDR3. Germline CDR1 and CDR2: SGHVS and FNYEAQ. CDR3: CASSPQALAGYNEQFF. The CDR3 DNA is TGTGCCAGCAGCCCCCAGGCCCTAGCGGGGTACAATGAGCAGTTCTTC.

By share of the sample, this clonotype is medium-sized. The chain is built from TRBV12-3 or TRBV12-4 and TRBJ1-1, with D possibly TRBD1 on 6 matching bases. V lost 3 bases to trimming and J lost 6 bases, with 14 bases between them. The CDR3 consists of 14 residues. The CDR3: CASSLRGKSPEAFF. The CDR3, as DNA: TGTGCCAGCAGTTTGAGGGGGAAGAGCCCTGAAGCTTTCTTT.

Many counts were recorded for this clonotype. The chain couples TRBV6-5 to TRBJ2-1; 10 bases align to TRBD2. This CDR3 region has 17 residues. With 3 bases clipped from V and 9 bases from J, the junction kept 14 bases outside the gene matches. The germline gives CDR1 MNHEY, CDR2 SVGAGI. CDR3 DNA sequence: TGTGCCAGCAGTTATTCAGGGGCACTAGCGGGGTCAAGTGAGCAGTTCTTC. It specifies CASSYSGALAGSSEQFF.

This clonotype was seen many times. The chain couples TRBV7-6 to TRBJ2-1, with TRBD2 matching over 7 bases. V shed 5 bases and J 9 bases; nucleotides not matched to a gene: 19. CDR3 length equals 17 residues. Germline CDR1 is SGHVS and CDR2 is FNYEAQ. The CDR3 sequence is CASSDGVAGDPLAEQFF. The CDR3 DNA reads as TGTGCCAGCAGCGACGGGGTGGCGGGGGACCCCTTGGCTGAGCAGTTCTTC.

The sample holds many counts of this clonotype. J is TRBJ1-1 and V is TRBV5-1; 7 nucleotides align to TRBD1. This CDR3 comprises 13 residues. The trim removed 8 bases at V and 1 base at J, leaving 5 bases unmatched. CDR1 is SGHRS and CDR2 is YFSETQ in the germline V gene. As DNA, the CDR3 is TGCGCCAGTGGCAGGGGGGGGAACACTGAAGCTTTCTTT. Its protein is CASGRGGNTEAFF.

This clonotype was recorded at least ten times. V gene TRBV6-4 combines with J gene TRBJ2-3; TRBD2 agrees at 7 bases. Trimming removed 3 bases from V and 4 bases from J; junction bases left unmatched: 10. Germline-derived CDR1 and CDR2 are MRHNA and SNTAGT. This CDR3 is built from 16 residues. The CDR3 bases are TGTGCCAGCAGTGAATTGGCGGGGGAAGGTGCAGATACGCAGTATTTT. This encodes CASSELAGEGADTQYF.

There are many counts of this clonotype. A read error may produce the germline difference seen at one junction end. The chain recombines TRBV18 with TRBJ1-6; 7 bases map to TRBD1. The CDR3 is made up of 16 amino acids. Germline CDR1 and CDR2: KGHSH and LQKENI. CDR3 loop: CASSPLEGQYNSPLNF. In DNA form, the CDR3 reads TGTGCCAGCTCACCACTTGAGGGACAGTATAATTCACCCCTCAACTTT.